These 21 T cell receptor beta chains share one sample of origin, sequenced in a study of cytomegalovirus exposure and HLA in healthy donors. Primers: 60 Vbeta forward and 13 Jbeta reverse. Profiling relied on immunoSEQ multiplex PCR, and the TCRdb table lists in-frame clones only, not all of them. This sample yields some 76,000 clones, of which 72% are seen a single time; 4.9% belongs to the top ten. Material for sequencing was PBMCs. The receptors were gathered from a man aged 60 to 69 in good health and CMV-seropositive.

The gene calls are TRBV7-6 and TRBJ2-5, with D tentatively TRBD2 (5 bases). The CDR3 runs 15 residues. Germline V gives CDR1 SGHVS, CDR2 FNYEAQ. V lost 5 bases and J lost 4, with 17 bases in between. The CDR3 region has the DNA TGTGCCAGCAGCCGGCCGGGGATGGATGGAGAGACCCAGTACTTC. Translating it yields CASSRPGMDGETQYF.

This clone was seen a single time. This rearrangement joins TRBV5-1 to TRBJ1-2; 7 bases fit TRBD1. The CDR3 is 15 residues long. V lost 4 bases to trimming and J lost 8 bases; unmatched junction nucleotides: 14. Germline assignment: CDR1 SGHRS and CDR2 YFSETQ. CDR3 residues: CASSPPGQISGGYTF. CDR3 coding DNA: TGCGCCAGCAGCCCGCCGGGACAGATATCAGGGGGCTACACCTTC. Variable domain in full (rest from reference TRBV5-1 and TRBJ1-2): KAGVTQTPRYLIKTRGQQVTLSCSPISGHRSVSWYQQTPGQGLQFLFEYFSETQRNKGNFPGRFSGRQFSNSRSEMNVSTLELGDSALYLCASSPPGQISGGYTFGSGTRLTVV.

The gene calls are TRBV19 and TRBJ2-5, with a tentative D call TRBD1 (5 bases). CDR1 LNHDA and CDR2 SQIVND come from the germline V gene (reference sequence). This CDR3 spans 14 amino acids. V was shortened by 0 bases and J by 4 bases, with 9 bases between the two germline ends. CDR3 protein: CASSIDLGRETQYF. Written as DNA, the CDR3 is TGTGCCAGTAGTATAGATCTGGGGCGAGAGACCCAGTACTTC.

J is TRBJ2-5 and V is TRBV30, with D possibly TRBD2 on 7 matching bases. Trimming pared 0 bases from V and 4 bases from J, leaving 15 bases between. Germline CDR1 GTSNPN, CDR2 SVGIG (reference sequence). The CDR3 sequence is 15 residues long. The CDR3: CAWSVEGGRSETQYF. The DNA for the CDR3 is TGTGCCTGGAGTGTAGAGGGGGGGAGGTCAGAGACCCAGTACTTC.

The gene calls are TRBV5-6 and TRBJ2-2, with 7 nucleotides matching TRBD2. Germline lookup yields CDR1 SGHDT and CDR2 YYEEEE. CDR3 length: 14 residues. Trimming at V came to 3 bases and at J to 2 bases, leaving 1 base not matched to a gene. The CDR3 bases are TGTGCCAGCAGCTCGGGACTAAACACCGGGGAGCTGTTTTTT. It specifies CASSSGLNTGELFF.

The V gene is TRBV10-3, the J gene TRBJ2-2, with a possible D match to TRBD1 (7 bases). Germline CDR1 ENHRY, CDR2 SYGVKD. Trimming cost V 5 bases and J 0 bases, with 22 bases left between them. The CDR3 totals 19 residues. DNA for the CDR3: TGTGCCATCAGTTCTAACTTCAGGGGGGCCCTCGCGAACACCGGGGAGCTGTTTTTT. Amino acids: CAISSNFRGALANTGELFF.

V is TRBV28 and J is TRBJ2-7; 8 bases map to TRBD2. The V gene end was trimmed by 5 bases and the J gene end by 2 bases; junction bases not matched to a gene: 14. This CDR3 is built from 17 residues. Germline V gene sequence: CDR1 MDHEN, CDR2 SYDVKM. This CDR3 reads CASSPPGGGGGTYEQYF. The CDR3 DNA sequence: TGTGCCAGCAGTCCCCCGGGGGGGGGAGGGGGGACCTACGAGCAGTACTTC.

This clone was seen only a few times. This chain joins TRBV5-1 and TRBJ2-1; D is perhaps TRBD1 (9 bases). V was clipped by 4 bases and J by 7 bases, with 21 bases between them. CDR1 and CDR2 (germline): SGHRS, YFSETQ. This CDR3 spans 16 amino acids. Here the CDR3 DNA reads TGCGCCAGCAGCCCGGGGGGGACAGGGAGGTGGAATGAGCAGTTCTTC. Protein: CASSPGGTGRWNEQFF.

This clone was seen only once. This chain connects TRBV5-5 to TRBJ1-5; 9 nucleotides match TRBD1. The length of the CDR3 is 16 residues. Germline-derived CDR1 and CDR2 are SGHKS and YYEKEE (reference sequence). V shed 3 bases, J shed 3 bases, and the junction held 7 bases outside the gene matches. The CDR3 loop reads CASSWTGVGLNQPQHF. Here the CDR3 DNA reads TGTGCCAGCAGCTGGACAGGGGTAGGGCTCAATCAGCCCCAGCATTTT.

V and J are TRBV7-2 and TRBJ2-1; 10 bases agree with TRBD2. The CDR3 is 14 residues long. In germline, CDR1 is SGHTA, CDR2 FQGNSA. The V and J ends lost 1 base and 10 bases, in that order; junction bases with no gene match: 4. The CDR3 loop is CASSLGASGREQFF. CDR3 DNA sequence: TGTGCCAGCAGCTTAGGGGCTAGCGGGAGAGAGCAGTTCTTC.

The chain is built from TRBV6-5 and TRBJ2-2; D is unresolved. In germline, CDR1 is MNHEY, CDR2 SVGAGI. CDR3 length equals 14 residues. With 2 bases removed from V and 1 base from J, the gap between germline ends came to 5 bases. The CDR3: CASSYGGNTGELFF. CDR3 nucleotide sequence: TGTGCCAGCAGTTACGGCGGGAACACCGGGGAGCTGTTTTTT.

The chain combines TRBV5-1 with TRBJ1-5; 12 bases match TRBD1. This CDR3 has 19 amino acids. Germline CDR1 SGHRS, CDR2 YFSETQ. Trimming at V came to 4 bases and at J to 2 bases, leaving 13 bases not matched to a gene. The CDR3 DNA reads as TGCGCCAGCAGCAATAATGGGACAGGGGGCGATTACGGCAATCAGCCCCAGCATTTT. It translates to CASSNNGTGGDYGNQPQHF. The full variable domain, in which reference TRBV5-1 and TRBJ1-5 provide the parts outside the CDR3, is KAGVTQTPRYLIKTRGQQVTLSCSPISGHRSVSWYQQTPGQGLQFLFEYFSETQRNKGNFPGRFSGRQFSNSRSEMNVSTLELGDSALYLCASSNNGTGGDYGNQPQHFGDGTRLSIL.

In its sample, this clone was seen a few times. The V and J genes are TRBV5-1 and TRBJ2-7; the match to TRBD1 covers 10 bases. Per the germline V gene, CDR1 is SGHRS and CDR2 is YFSETQ. CDR3 length: 18 amino acids. Trimming at V came to 4 bases and at J to 2 bases, leaving 15 bases not matched to a gene. CDR3 in DNA: TGCGCCAGCAGCGGTACCGGGACAGGGGTGTATTTTACCTACGAGCAGTACTTC. It codes for CASSGTGTGVYFTYEQYF.

This chain joins TRBV9 and TRBJ2-7; 7 bases are shared with TRBD2. After removal of 0 bases from V and 3 bases from J, the junction contained 9 bases not matched to a gene. The CDR3 sequence is 16 residues long. Looked up from germline, CDR1 is SGDLS and CDR2 is YYNGEE. The CDR3 sequence is CASSVGASGNIYEQYF. In DNA, the CDR3 is TGTGCCAGCAGCGTAGGGGCTAGCGGAAATATCTACGAGCAGTACTTC.

In DNA, the CDR3 is TGTGCCAGTAGTCCGAGCGGGAGATACTACAATGAGCAGTTCTTC. Protein sequence: CASSPSGRYYNEQFF. This sequence joins TRBV19 and TRBJ2-1; 8 nucleotides match TRBD2. Trimming cost V 5 bases and J 3 bases; bases outside gene matches: 6. Germline CDR1 and CDR2: LNHDA and SQIVND (reference sequence). The CDR3 sequence is 15 residues long.

This rearrangement joins TRBV6-6 to TRBJ2-6; 7 nucleotides align to TRBD2. The CDR3 covers 16 residues. Germline CDR1 reads MNHNY; CDR2 reads SVGAGI (reference sequence). V lost 4 bases to trimming and J lost 0 bases; unmatched junction nucleotides: 3. The CDR3 sequence is CASSWGGTSGANVLTF. For the CDR3, the DNA is TGTGCCAGCAGTTGGGGGGGGACCTCTGGGGCCAACGTCCTGACTTTC.

This rearrangement joins TRBV9 to TRBJ1-2; 7 bases map to TRBD1. Germline-derived CDR1 and CDR2 are SGDLS and YYNGEE. The CDR3 is 14 residues long. J lost 3 bases, V lost 3 bases, and 5 bases had no gene match. CDR3 in amino acids: CASSAQGQYYGYTF. The DNA for the CDR3 is TGTGCCAGCAGCGCGCAGGGACAGTACTATGGCTACACCTTC.

V is TRBV7-9 and J is TRBJ1-4, with 7 bases identical to TRBD1. The CDR3 extends over 16 amino acids. The germline gives CDR1 SEHNR, CDR2 FQNEAQ (reference sequence). V was clipped by 5 bases and J by 6 bases; unmatched bases: 12. DNA for the CDR3: TGTGCCAGCAGCCCCCAACAGGGGAACGGAGATGAAAAACTGTTTTTT. This translates into CASSPQQGNGDEKLFF.

The V gene is TRBV18, the J gene TRBJ1-5; 8 positions agree with TRBD1. Trimming took 3 bases from V and 1 from J; bases not matched to a gene: 2. This CDR3 spans 15 amino acids. Germline assignment: CDR1 KGHSH and CDR2 LQKENI. In DNA form, the CDR3 reads TGTGCCAGCTCACCGACAGGGGTAAGCAATCAGCCCCAGCATTTT. It specifies CASSPTGVSNQPQHF.

The rearrangement links TRBV6-5 to TRBJ1-1; D is unclear. V was clipped by 0 bases and J by 0 bases, with 11 bases between them. The CDR3 is 16 residues long. Germline CDR1 MNHEY, CDR2 SVGAGI. The CDR3 here is CASSYSGVLMNTEAFF. DNA of the CDR3: TGTGCCAGCAGTTACTCAGGAGTCTTAATGAACACTGAAGCTTTCTTT.

The chain couples TRBV29-1 to TRBJ1-1, with D possibly TRBD1 on 5 matching bases. The CDR3 consists of 12 residues. V lost 7 bases and J lost 3, with 12 bases in between. Germline V lookup: CDR1 SQVTM, CDR2 ANQGSEA. The CDR3 reads CSARSGDTEAFF. As DNA, the CDR3 is TGCAGCGCCAGGTCGGGGGACACTGAAGCTTTCTTT. The full variable domain, in which reference TRBV29-1 and TRBJ1-1 provide the parts outside the CDR3, is SAVISQKPSRDICQRGTSLTIQCQVDSQVTMMFWYRQQPGQSLTLIATANQGSEATYESGFVIDKFPISRPNLTFSTLTVSNMSPEDSSIYLCSARSGDTEAFFGQGTRLTVV.